This T cell receptor beta chain was sequenced in a study of shared clonotypes between healthy human individuals. J gave up 6 bases and V 4 bases, and 12 bases lay outside the gene matches. The CDR3 consists of 16 residues. The germline CDR1 and CDR2 sequences are SGDLS and YYNGEE. Points on this clone: Antigen unknown.

The study's findings and limits: Memory subsets had estimated richness that was generally smaller than that of naive subsets.

Each replicate PCR on the sorted subsets used 150 to 200 ng DNA (around 30,000 T cell genomes). The repertoire was sequenced with immunoSEQ multiplex PCR; TCRdb's copy has only in-frame clones and lacks some. Found here are roughly 2 million clones, more than 90% of them singletons; the top ten hold around 0.13%. This sequence joins TRBV9 and TRBJ1-1; TRBD1 matches at 10 bases. This TCR derives from a man aged 18 to 35 in good health. The specimen was naive CD4+ T cells sorted from blood. The subset denotes: CD45RA+ positively selected. CDR3 loop: CASSPRTGGGLAEAFF. CDR3 sequence (DNA): TGTGCCAGCAGCCCGAGGACAGGGGGAGGTTTGGCTGAAGCTTTCTTT.